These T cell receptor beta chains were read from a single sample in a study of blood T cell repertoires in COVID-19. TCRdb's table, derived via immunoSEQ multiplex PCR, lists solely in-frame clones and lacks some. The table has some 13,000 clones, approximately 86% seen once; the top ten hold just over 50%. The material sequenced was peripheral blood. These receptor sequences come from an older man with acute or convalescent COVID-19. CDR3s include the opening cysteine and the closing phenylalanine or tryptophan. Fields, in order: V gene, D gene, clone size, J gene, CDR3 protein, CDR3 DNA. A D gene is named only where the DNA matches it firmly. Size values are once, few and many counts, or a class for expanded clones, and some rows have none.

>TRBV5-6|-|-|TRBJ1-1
CASSPLGRTEAFF
TGTGCCAGCAGCCCACTGGGGCGAACTGAAGCTTTCTTT
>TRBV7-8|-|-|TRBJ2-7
CASSFWGLGYEQYF
TGTGCCAGCAGCTTCTGGGGGCTTGGGTACGAGCAGTACTTC
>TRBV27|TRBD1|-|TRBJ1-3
CASSFKIGTAIYF
TGTGCCAGCAGTTTTAAGATCGGGACAGCCATATATTTT
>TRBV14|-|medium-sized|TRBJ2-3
CASSPQGNTQYF
TGTGCCAGCAGCCCACAGGGAAATACGCAGTATTTT
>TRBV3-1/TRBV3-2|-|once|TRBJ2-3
CASSPSRSTDTQYF
TGTGCCAGCAGCCCCTCCCGGAGCACAGATACGCAGTATTTT
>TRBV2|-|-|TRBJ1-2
CASSSDLPESYTF
TGTGCCAGCAGTAGCGATCTACCCGAAAGCTACACCTTC
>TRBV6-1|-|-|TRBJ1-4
CASSEANFRGATNEKLFF
TGTGCCAGCAGTGAAGCAAATTTTCGTGGAGCAACTAATGAAAAACTGTTTTTT
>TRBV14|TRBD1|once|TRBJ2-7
CASSPRTGWHEQYF
TGTGCCAGCAGCCCGAGGACAGGCTGGCACGAGCAGTACTTC
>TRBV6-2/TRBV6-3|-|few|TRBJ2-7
CASSYGAGAIYEQYF
TGTGCCAGCAGTTACGGGGCAGGGGCGATCTACGAGCAGTACTTC
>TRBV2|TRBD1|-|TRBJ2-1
CASSRGTAGGSYNEQFF
TGTGCCAGCAGTCGGGGAACCGCAGGGGGTTCATACAATGAGCAGTTCTTC
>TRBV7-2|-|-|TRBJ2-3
CASSFVLAADTQYF
TGTGCCAGCAGCTTTGTCCTAGCCGCAGATACGCAGTATTTT
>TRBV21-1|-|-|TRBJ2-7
CASSKAPAGVSYEQYF
TGTGCCAGCAGCAAAGCGCCGGCAGGGGTCTCCTACGAGCAGTACTTC
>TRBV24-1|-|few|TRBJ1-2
CATSATGMGGYTF
TGTGCCACCAGTGCCACAGGAATGGGTGGCTACACCTTC
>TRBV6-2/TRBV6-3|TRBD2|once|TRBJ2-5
CASTPGGDQETQYF
TGTGCCAGCACCCCGGGGGGGGACCAAGAGACCCAGTACTTC
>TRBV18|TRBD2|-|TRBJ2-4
CASSPGGTMTLSIQYF
TGTGCCAGCTCACCAGGGGGGACTATGACATTGAGCATTCAGTACTTC
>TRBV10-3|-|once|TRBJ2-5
CAISERATAQETQYF
TGTGCCATCAGTGAGCGCGCGACAGCACAAGAGACCCAGTACTTC
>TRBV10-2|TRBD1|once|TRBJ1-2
CASSDRTGGNYGYTF
TGCGCCAGCAGTGATCGGACAGGTGGAAACTATGGCTACACCTTC
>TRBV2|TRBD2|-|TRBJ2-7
CASSELLAGGEQYF
TGTGCCAGCAGTGAATTACTAGCGGGAGGCGAGCAGTACTTC
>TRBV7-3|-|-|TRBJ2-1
CASRAAGTGQFF
TGTGCCAGCAGAGCCGCGGGGACCGGGCAGTTCTTC
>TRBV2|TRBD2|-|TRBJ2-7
CASRRESSRAYEQYF
TGTGCCAGCAGGCGGGAGTCTTCAAGGGCCTACGAGCAGTACTTC
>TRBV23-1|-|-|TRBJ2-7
CASSQPTGSKPYEQYF
TGCGCCAGCAGTCAACCGACAGGATCAAAACCCTACGAGCAGTACTTC
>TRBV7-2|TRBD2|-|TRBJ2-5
CASSIGGGGARQETQYF
TGTGCCAGCAGCATAGGCGGCGGGGGGGCAAGGCAAGAGACCCAGTACTTC
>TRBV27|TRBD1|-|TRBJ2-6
CASSLKSTGAGANVLTF
TGTGCCAGCAGTTTAAAGTCCACAGGGGCGGGGGCCAACGTCCTGACTTTC
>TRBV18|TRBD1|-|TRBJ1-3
CASSRRDSNSGNTIYF
TGTGCCAGCTCACGTCGGGACAGCAACTCTGGAAACACCATATATTTT
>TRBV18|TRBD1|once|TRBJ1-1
CASSIIQGILRLNTEAFF
TGTGCCAGCTCAATAATACAGGGGATCTTGCGTTTGAACACTGAAGCTTTCTTT
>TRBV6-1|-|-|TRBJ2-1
CASSELDGEPRTYNEQFF
TGTGCCAGCAGTGAACTAGACGGGGAGCCGAGGACCTACAATGAGCAGTTCTTC
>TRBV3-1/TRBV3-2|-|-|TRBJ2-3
CASSHPGGPTDTQYF
TGTGCCAGCAGCCATCCGGGGGGCCCCACAGATACGCAGTATTTT
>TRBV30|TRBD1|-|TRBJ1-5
CAWSGTGLGRQPQHF
TGTGCCTGGAGTGGGACAGGGCTCGGACGTCAGCCCCAGCATTTT
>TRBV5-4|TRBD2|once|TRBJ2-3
CASSSGGRTDTQYF
TGTGCCAGCAGCTCGGGGGGGCGCACAGATACGCAGTATTTT
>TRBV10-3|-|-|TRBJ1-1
CAISELEGDTEAFF
TGTGCCATCAGTGAGCTCGAGGGTGACACTGAAGCTTTCTTT
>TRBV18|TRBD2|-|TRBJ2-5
CASSPLPGLAGVKGETQYF
TGTGCCAGCTCACCATTACCGGGACTAGCGGGAGTCAAGGGGGAGACCCAGTACTTC
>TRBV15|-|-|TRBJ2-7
CATALGARRNEQYF
TGTGCCACCGCTTTAGGAGCGCGGCGTAACGAGCAGTACTTC
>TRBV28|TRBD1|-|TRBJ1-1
CASSLGTGGGNTEAFF
TGTGCCAGCAGTTTAGGTACAGGGGGCGGGAACACTGAAGCTTTCTTT
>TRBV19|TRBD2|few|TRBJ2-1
CASRQLAGGPYEQFF
TGTGCCAGTAGGCAACTAGCGGGGGGGCCTTATGAGCAGTTCTTC
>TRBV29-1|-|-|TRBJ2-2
CSVFSAGELFF
TGCAGCGTCTTCTCGGCCGGGGAGCTGTTTTTT
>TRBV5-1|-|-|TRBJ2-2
CASRPTGISTGELFF
TGCGCCAGCAGACCAACAGGGATCTCCACCGGGGAGCTGTTTTTT
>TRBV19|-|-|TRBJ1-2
CASSISRGLDGYTF
TGTGCCAGTAGTATTAGCAGGGGTTTGGATGGCTACACCTTC
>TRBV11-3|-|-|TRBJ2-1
CASSEDSVGNEQFF
TGTGCCAGCAGCGAGGACTCTGTGGGCAATGAGCAGTTCTTC
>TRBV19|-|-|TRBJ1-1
CASTRLDGPNTEAFF
TGTGCCAGTACGCGACTAGATGGGCCGAACACTGAAGCTTTCTTT
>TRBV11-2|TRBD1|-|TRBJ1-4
CASSRDRGNEKLFF
TGTGCCAGCAGCAGAGACAGGGGGAACGAAAAACTGTTTTTT
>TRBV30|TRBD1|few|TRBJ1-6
CASGQAYNSPLHF
TGTGCCTCGGGACAGGCTTATAATTCACCCCTCCACTTT